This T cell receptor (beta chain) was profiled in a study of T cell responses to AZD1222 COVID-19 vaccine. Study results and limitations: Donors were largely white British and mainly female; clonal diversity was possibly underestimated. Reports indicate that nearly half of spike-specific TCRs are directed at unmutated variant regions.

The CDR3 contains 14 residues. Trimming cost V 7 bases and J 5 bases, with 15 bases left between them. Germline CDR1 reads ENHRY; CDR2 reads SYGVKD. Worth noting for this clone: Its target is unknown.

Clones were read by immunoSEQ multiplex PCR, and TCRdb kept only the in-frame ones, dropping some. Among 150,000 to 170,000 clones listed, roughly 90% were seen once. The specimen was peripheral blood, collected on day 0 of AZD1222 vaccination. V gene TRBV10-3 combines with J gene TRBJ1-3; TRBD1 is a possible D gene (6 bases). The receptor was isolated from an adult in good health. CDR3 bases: TGTGCCATCAACCAGGACAGCGGGAGAAACACCATATATTTT. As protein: CAINQDSGRNTIYF.